These T cell receptor beta chains were read from a single sample in a study of blood T cell repertoires in COVID-19. Generated by immunoSEQ multiplex PCR, the TCRdb table keeps only in-frame clones and is missing some. The table records 360,000 or so clones, roughly 86% of them present only once. Specimen: PBMCs or T cells enriched from blood (not recorded which). These TCRs come from a woman aged 25 to 45 who had been exposed to COVID-19. Each CDR3 is given with its conserved first and last residue. Each record gives: V gene, J gene, CDR3 protein.

>TRBV24-1|TRBJ2-7
CATQLGQTYEQYF
>TRBV10-3|TRBJ1-2
CAISEMLPDRRANYGYTF
>TRBV19|TRBJ1-1
CASSTGLNTEAFF
>TRBV4-2|TRBJ2-1
CASSQVAGGSSYNEQFF
>TRBV28|TRBJ2-7
CASTLSGRTYEQYF
>TRBV3-1/TRBV3-2|TRBJ2-1
CASSLWGQSSYNEQFF
>TRBV19|TRBJ1-5
CASSADRGNQPQHF
>TRBV13|TRBJ1-1
CASSLGDSTEAFF
>TRBV11-2|TRBJ2-2
CASSLSQGAGELFF
>TRBV6-5|TRBJ1-5
CASSTSGGGQPQHF